Shown below are 14 T cell receptor beta chains from a single sample sequenced in a study of regulatory T cells in long-lasting Graves disease. Time point denoted: newly diagnosed GD, antithyroid drugs for less than 3 months. PBMC-extracted RNA yielded the TCR library. Arm-PCR of CDR3 regions and iRepertoire HTBI primers were used to build TCR beta libraries. TCRdb re-analysed the multiplex PCR reads in MiXCR, keeping a single row per CDR3 protein. The sample consists of around 450,000 distinct CDR3 sequences, 15% of them appearing once. This sample also belongs to another study, concerning T cells in Graves' hyperthyroidism and ophthalmopathy.

The specimen comprised peripheral blood mononuclear cells (PBMCs), sampled at new diagnosis, from a patient treated with antithyroid drugs. The receptors derive from a woman in her thirties or forties with Graves disease.

This clonotype has a handful of counts. This clone may be a read error of a much larger clone one base away. This CDR3 fails to terminate in the conserved phenylalanine or tryptophan, so it likely reflects a read error. The chain uses TRBV3-1 and TRBJ2-1; D unclear. V lost 0 bases, J lost 5 bases, and 5 bases lay in between. The CDR3 has 13 amino acids. Germline V gives CDR1 LGHDT, CDR2 YNNKEL (reference sequence). In DNA, the CDR3 is TGTGCCAGCAGCCAAGACAGTAACAATGAGCAGTTCCTC. Translating it yields CASSQDSNNEQFL.

This clonotype came up a few times. The chain uses TRBV19 and TRBJ2-1; possible D gene TRBD2, 7 bases. CDR3 length equals 14 residues. V dropped 7 bases and J dropped 9 bases, with 19 bases sitting between them. Germline lookup yields CDR1 LNHDA and CDR2 SQIVND (reference sequence). The CDR3, as DNA: TGTGCCAGTACTTTAGGAGGGGGGGCATTTGAGCAGTTCTTC. Its translation is CASTLGGGAFEQFF.

This clonotype was detected a few times. The rearrangement joins TRBV9 to TRBJ2-1, with 7 nucleotides matching TRBD2. From germline, CDR1 is SGDLS and CDR2 YYNGEE. The J segment lost 7 bases and the V segment lost 3 bases, leaving 10 bases of the junction unmatched. This CDR3 has 15 amino acids. CDR3 sequence reads: CASSGGSARVNEQFF. CDR3 nucleotide sequence: TGTGCCAGCAGCGGCGGGAGTGCTCGTGTTAATGAGCAGTTCTTC.

This clonotype was counted many times. The chain links TRBV11-3 to TRBJ2-3; 7 bases line up with TRBD2. In germline, CDR1 is SGHNT, CDR2 YENEEA. This CDR3 spans 14 amino acids. After removal of 5 bases from V and 8 bases from J, the junction contained 10 bases not matched to a gene. The CDR3 is CASSPVGAGSTQYF. The DNA of the CDR3 is TGTGCCAGCAGCCCCGTCGGAGCGGGGTCTACGCAGTATTTT.

In this sample, this clonotype turned up many times. V gene TRBV3-1 combines with J gene TRBJ2-1; perhaps D is TRBD1 or TRBD2 (5 bases each). CDR3 length equals 14 residues. Trimming pared 2 bases from V and 10 bases from J, leaving 15 bases between. The germline V gene encodes CDR1 LGHDT and CDR2 YNNKEL (reference sequence). CDR3 loop: CASSQWAEGYEQFF. Here the CDR3 DNA reads TGTGCCAGCAGCCAATGGGCCGAGGGGTACGAGCAGTTCTTC.

Ten or more counts support this clonotype. The chain is built from TRBV2 and TRBJ1-5; D possibly corresponds to TRBD1 (6 bases). V gave up 2 bases and J gave up 6 bases, with 14 bases separating them. The germline gives CDR1 SNHLY, CDR2 FYNNEI. The length of the CDR3 is 15 residues. The CDR3 DNA reads TGTGCCAGCAGTGAACTCCGCAGGGGAAGTCAGCCCCAGCATTTT. It codes for CASSELRRGSQPQHF.

The CDR3: CASSLETGVSYEQYF. The CDR3 DNA follows: TGTGCCAGCAGTTTGGAGACAGGGGTTTCCTACGAGCAGTACTTC. V is TRBV6-2 or TRBV6-3 and J is TRBJ2-7, with TRBD1 identical over 8 bases. This CDR3 region has 15 residues. Germline CDR1 MNHEY, CDR2 SVGEGT. With 4 bases clipped from V and 1 base from J, the junction kept 6 bases outside the gene matches.

At least ten counts were recorded for this clonotype. The chain employs TRBV7-8 and TRBJ2-7; TRBD1 agrees at 10 bases. Trimming took 5 bases from V and 1 from J; bases not matched to a gene: 8. This CDR3 has 16 amino acids. Germline V gives CDR1 SGHVS, CDR2 FQNEAQ. The CDR3 nucleotides are TGTGCCAGCAGCCCCGGGACAGGGGTGTGGTCCTACGAGCAGTACTTC. Translated: CASSPGTGVWSYEQYF.

The gene calls are TRBV3-1 and TRBJ2-1; 10 nucleotides align to TRBD2. CDR3 length equals 14 residues. The germline V gene encodes CDR1 LGHDT and CDR2 YNNKEL (reference sequence). The ends lost 4 bases at V and 9 bases at J; junction bases unmatched: 6. The CDR3, as DNA: TGTGCCAGCAGCCCCGGGACTAGCGCGGGTGAGCAGTTCTTC. Its protein product is CASSPGTSAGEQFF.

This clonotype occurred many times. A junction boundary mismatches the germline segment, possibly from a read error. The chain employs TRBV7-9 and TRBJ2-1; a weak D match, TRBD2 (5 bases). The length of the CDR3 is 18 residues. In germline, CDR1 is SEHNR, CDR2 FQNEAQ (reference sequence). The CDR3 protein is CASSLPRIGERVYHEQFF. The CDR3 coding sequence is TGTGCCAGCAGCTTACCGAGGATTGGAGAGAGGGTCTACCATGAGCAGTTCTTC.

There are many counts of this clonotype. V is TRBV30 and J is TRBJ2-7, with D perhaps TRBD1 (5 bases). Trimming shortened V by 4 bases and J by 6 bases, and 10 bases separated the two germline ends. Germline CDR1 reads GTSNPN; CDR2 reads SVGIG (reference sequence). The CDR3 extends over 11 amino acids. CDR3 DNA sequence: TGTGCCTGGACCCAGGGTTTCGAGCAGTACTTC. Protein product: CAWTQGFEQYF.

For this clonotype: It may be a read error: a sequence one base away is much more abundant. The rearrangement uses TRBV6-2 or TRBV6-3 and TRBJ2-7; 11 nucleotides align to TRBD1. This CDR3 spans 14 amino acids. In germline, CDR1 is MNHEY, CDR2 SVGEGT. With 7 bases clipped from V and 3 bases from J, the junction kept 5 bases outside the gene matches. CDR3 protein: CASTPGQGVYEQYF. As DNA, the CDR3 is TGTGCCAGCACCCCGGGACAGGGGGTCTACGAGCAGTACTTC.

The chain carries TRBV18 and TRBJ1-5; D is unclear. The CDR3 covers 15 residues. CDR1 and CDR2 (germline): KGHSH, LQKENI. V shed 2 bases and J shed 0 bases, with 8 bases lying between them. The CDR3 DNA reads TGTGCCAGCTCACCAGACGGAAATAGCAATCAGCCCCAGCATTTT. This translates into CASSPDGNSNQPQHF.

The chain has TRBV18 and TRBJ1-1; 9 bases are shared with TRBD1. V lost 8 bases and J lost 2; bases outside the gene matches: 6. The length of the CDR3 is 14 residues. Germline values: CDR1 KGHSH, CDR2 LQKENI. CDR3 in amino acids: CASSGQGINTEAFF. The CDR3 nucleotides are TGTGCCAGCAGTGGACAGGGGATAAACACTGAAGCTTTCTTT.